The table lists the clone carrying this T cell receptor beta chain with a count of one. No antigen is known for it. CDR3 length: 15 residues. J was trimmed by 13 bases and V by 7 bases; bases with no gene match: 19. Germline CDR1 reads MGHRA; CDR2 reads YSYEKL. This specimen comes from a study of cytomegalovirus exposure and HLA in healthy donors. Study observations and caveats: Follow-up analysis later connected one missense variant in DCLRE1C with trimming of TCR beta V- and J-genes. Most of the TCR beta V segments (in an earlier analysis) were productive either about 87% or about 30% of the time.

PCR employed 60 Vbeta and 13 Jbeta primers. Produced via immunoSEQ multiplex PCR; TCRdb's table is partial and in-frame only. The profile covers 100,000 to 150,000 clones, with roughly 74% appearing a single time and about 7.3% taken by the ten largest. This sequence joins TRBV4-1 and TRBJ2-5, with 9 positions matching TRBD2. Sequenced sample: PBMCs. This sequence originates from a male donor in good health and CMV-seronegative. In nucleotides, the CDR3 is TGCGCCAGCACCCCTCGAGAGACTAGCGGAGTCCCTGGGTACTTC. Protein: CASTPRETSGVPGYF.